This TCR beta chain appears in the sequencing data of a study of technical replicates of blood from a few donors. J gave up 12 bases and V 6 bases, and 16 bases lay outside the gene matches. Looked up from germline, CDR1 is MNHEY and CDR2 is SMNVEV (reference sequence). The CDR3 is 16 residues long. Libraries were prepared by immunoSEQ multiplex PCR; TCRdb keeps only in-frame clonotypes and omits some of them. The sample yields over 60,000 clones, roughly 93% seen once. Sequences were obtained from T cells isolated from PBMCs. The receptor's source is a human donor in good health. The chain is built from TRBV27 and TRBJ1-6; 8 bases map to TRBD1. The chain's CDR3 is CASRLTGGAPDQPLHF. The CDR3 DNA reads as TGTGCCAGCAGACTCACAGGGGGAGCCCCAGACCAACCCCTCCACTTT.